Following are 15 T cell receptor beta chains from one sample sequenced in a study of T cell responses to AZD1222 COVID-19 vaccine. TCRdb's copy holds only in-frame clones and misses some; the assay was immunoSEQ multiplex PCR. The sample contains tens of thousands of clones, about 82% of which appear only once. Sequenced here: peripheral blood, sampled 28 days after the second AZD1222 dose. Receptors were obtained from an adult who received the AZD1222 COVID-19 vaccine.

CDR3 in DNA: TGTGCCAGCAGCGGGAGCGGGGGCCGGGGATTCTTC. This codes for CASSGSGGRGFF. The V gene is TRBV3-1 (or the pseudogene TRBV3-2), the J gene TRBJ2-1; 8 bases are a match to TRBD2. Per the germline V gene, CDR1 is LGHDT and CDR2 is YNNKEL (reference sequence). V was clipped by 5 bases and J by 16 bases; unmatched bases: 10. The CDR3 runs to 12 residues.

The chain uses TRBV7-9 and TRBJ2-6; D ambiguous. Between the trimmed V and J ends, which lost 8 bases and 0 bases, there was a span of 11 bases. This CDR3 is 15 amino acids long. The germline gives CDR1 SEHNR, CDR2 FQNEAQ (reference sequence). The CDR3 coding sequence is TGTGCCAGCTTGGCAGAGCCCTCTGGGGCCAACGTCCTGACTTTC. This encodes CASLAEPSGANVLTF.

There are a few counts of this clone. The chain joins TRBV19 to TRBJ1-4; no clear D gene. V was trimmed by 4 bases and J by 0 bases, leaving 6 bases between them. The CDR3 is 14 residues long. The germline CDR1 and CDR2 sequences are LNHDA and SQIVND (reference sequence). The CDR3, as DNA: TGTGCCAGTAGTAAACAGACAACTAATGAAAAACTGTTTTTT. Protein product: CASSKQTTNEKLFF.

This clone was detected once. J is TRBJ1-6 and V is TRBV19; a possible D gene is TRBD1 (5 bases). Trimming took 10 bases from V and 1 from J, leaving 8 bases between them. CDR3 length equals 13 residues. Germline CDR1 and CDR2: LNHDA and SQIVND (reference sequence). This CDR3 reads CATGGSYNSPLHF. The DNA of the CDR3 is TGTGCCACGGGGGGATCCTATAATTCACCCCTCCACTTT.

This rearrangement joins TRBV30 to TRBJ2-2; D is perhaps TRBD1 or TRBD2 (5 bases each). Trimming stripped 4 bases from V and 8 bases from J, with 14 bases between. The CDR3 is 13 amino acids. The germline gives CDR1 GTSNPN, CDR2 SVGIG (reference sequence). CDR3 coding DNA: TGTGCCTGGACCGGGACCCCAGGAGGGGAGCTGTTTTTT. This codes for CAWTGTPGGELFF.

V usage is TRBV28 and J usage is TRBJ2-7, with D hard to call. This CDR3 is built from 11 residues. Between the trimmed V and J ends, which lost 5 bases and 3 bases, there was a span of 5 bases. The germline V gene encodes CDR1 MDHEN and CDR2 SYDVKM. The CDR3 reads CASSHYYEQYF. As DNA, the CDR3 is TGTGCCAGCAGTCACTACTACGAGCAGTACTTC.

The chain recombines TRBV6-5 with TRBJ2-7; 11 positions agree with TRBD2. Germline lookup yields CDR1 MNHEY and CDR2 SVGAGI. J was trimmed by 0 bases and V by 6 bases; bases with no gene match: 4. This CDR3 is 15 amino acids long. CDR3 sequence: CASSPGTSGSYEQYF. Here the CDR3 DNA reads TGTGCCAGCAGCCCGGGGACTAGCGGCTCCTACGAGCAGTACTTC.

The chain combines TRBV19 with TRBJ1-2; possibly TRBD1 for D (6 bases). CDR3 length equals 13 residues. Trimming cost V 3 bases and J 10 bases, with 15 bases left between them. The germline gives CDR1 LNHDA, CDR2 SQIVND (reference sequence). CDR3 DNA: TGTGCCAGTAGTATCAACAGGGATCTCACCTACACCTTC. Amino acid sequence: CASSINRDLTYTF. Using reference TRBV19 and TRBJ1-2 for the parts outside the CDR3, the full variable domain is DGGITQSPKYLFRKEGQNVTLSCEQNLNHDAMYWYRQDPGQGLRLIYYSQIVNDFQKGDIAEGYSVSREKKESFPLTVTSAQKNPTAFYLCASSINRDLTYTFGSGTRLTVV.

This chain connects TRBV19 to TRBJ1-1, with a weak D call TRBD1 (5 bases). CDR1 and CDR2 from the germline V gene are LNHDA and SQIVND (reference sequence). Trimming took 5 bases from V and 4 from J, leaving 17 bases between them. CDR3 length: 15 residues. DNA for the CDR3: TGTGCCAGTAGTTTCTGGACTGGCGGGGGCACTGAAGCTTTCTTT. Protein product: CASSFWTGGGTEAFF.

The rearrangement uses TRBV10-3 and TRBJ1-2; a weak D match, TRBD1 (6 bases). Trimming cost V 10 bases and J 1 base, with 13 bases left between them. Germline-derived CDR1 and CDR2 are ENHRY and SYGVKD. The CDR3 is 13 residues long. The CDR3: CATEGQLNYGYTF. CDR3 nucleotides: TGTGCCACCGAGGGACAACTTAACTATGGCTACACCTTC.

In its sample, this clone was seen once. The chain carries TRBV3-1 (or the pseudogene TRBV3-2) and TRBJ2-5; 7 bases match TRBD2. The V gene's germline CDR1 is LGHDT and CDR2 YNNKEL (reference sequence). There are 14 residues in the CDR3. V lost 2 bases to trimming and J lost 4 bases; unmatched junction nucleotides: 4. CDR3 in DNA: TGTGCCAGCAGCCAAACTAGCGTGGGAGAGACCCAGTACTTC. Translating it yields CASSQTSVGETQYF.

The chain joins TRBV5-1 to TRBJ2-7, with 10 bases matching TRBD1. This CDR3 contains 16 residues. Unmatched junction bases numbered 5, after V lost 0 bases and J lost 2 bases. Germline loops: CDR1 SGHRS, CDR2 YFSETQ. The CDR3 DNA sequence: TGCGCCAGCAGCTTGGGGGCCGGGACAGGGGCCTACGAGCAGTACTTC. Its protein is CASSLGAGTGAYEQYF.

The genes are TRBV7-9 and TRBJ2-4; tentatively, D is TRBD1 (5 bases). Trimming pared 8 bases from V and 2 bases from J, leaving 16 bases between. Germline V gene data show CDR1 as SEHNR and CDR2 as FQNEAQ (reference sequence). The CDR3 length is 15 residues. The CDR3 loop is CASGLDSASKNIQYF. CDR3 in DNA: TGTGCCAGCGGATTAGACAGCGCGTCCAAAAACATTCAGTACTTC.

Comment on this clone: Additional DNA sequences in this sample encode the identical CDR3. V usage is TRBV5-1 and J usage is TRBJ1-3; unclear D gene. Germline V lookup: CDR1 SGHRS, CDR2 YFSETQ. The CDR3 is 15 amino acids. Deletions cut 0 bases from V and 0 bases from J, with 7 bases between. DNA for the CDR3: TGCGCCAGCAGCTTGGACGGCAGCTCTGGAAACACCATATATTTT. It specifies CASSLDGSSGNTIYF.

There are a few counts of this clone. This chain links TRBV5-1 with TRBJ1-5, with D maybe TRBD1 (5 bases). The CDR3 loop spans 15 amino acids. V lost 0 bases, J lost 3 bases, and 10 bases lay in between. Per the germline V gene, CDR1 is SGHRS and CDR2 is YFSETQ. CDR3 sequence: CASSLVTGHNQPQHF. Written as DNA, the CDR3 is TGCGCCAGCAGCTTGGTCACAGGTCACAATCAGCCCCAGCATTTT.